Following are 20 T cell receptor beta chains from one sample sequenced in a study of CD8 T cells in ankylosing spondylitis. TCRdb recomputed calls from the 5' RACE reads with MiXCR, one row per CDR3 protein. The repertoire includes about 130,000 distinct CDR3 sequences, over 6.5% of them detected once, and over 9% sits in the top ten. Sequenced input: blood, either unsorted or a sorted T cell fraction (not recorded which). Receptors were obtained from a male donor with ankylosing spondylitis or in good health (not recorded which).

This clonotype was counted many times. The chain employs TRBV3-1 and TRBJ2-5; the D call may be TRBD1 or TRBD2 (6 bases each). CDR3 length equals 14 residues. The germline V and J ends were trimmed by 6 bases and 5 bases, with 16 bases remaining between them. Germline assignment: CDR1 LGHDT and CDR2 YNNKEL (reference sequence). Here the CDR3 reads CASSKRGVDETQYF. The CDR3 region has the DNA TGTGCCAGCAGTAAGAGGGGGGTAGATGAGACCCAGTACTTC.

This clonotype was detected many times. The genes are TRBV29-1 and TRBJ2-1, with D unresolved. Germline loops: CDR1 SQVTM, CDR2 ANQGSEA. This CDR3 is 12 amino acids long. V was pared by 7 bases and J by 4 bases, with 11 bases between. CDR3 residues: CSASYGYNEQFF. The CDR3 DNA reads as TGCAGCGCCTCTTACGGATACAATGAGCAGTTCTTC.

This clonotype was recorded many times. This chain connects TRBV12-3 or TRBV12-4 to TRBJ2-7; weak D call: TRBD2 (5 bases). The CDR3 contains 15 residues. Trimming removed 2 bases from V and 3 bases from J, with 14 bases in between. The CDR3 nucleotides read TGTGCCAGCAGTTTAATAAGCGGAACCAACTACGAGCAGTACTTC. Translating gives CASSLISGTNYEQYF.

This clonotype was recorded many times. The rearrangement uses TRBV7-2 and TRBJ2-7; no firm D call. This CDR3 is built from 15 residues. The germline V gene encodes CDR1 SGHTA and CDR2 FQGNSA. Trimming cost V 1 base and J 2 bases, with 12 bases left between them. The CDR3 DNA is TGTGCCAGCAGCTTAGAGGCTAGTGGGCCCTACGAGCAGTACTTC. It specifies CASSLEASGPYEQYF.

The sample holds many counts of this clonotype. The rearrangement uses TRBV12-3 or TRBV12-4 and TRBJ2-7, with D possibly matching TRBD2 (5 bases). The CDR3 consists of 14 residues. Trimming took off 3 bases at V and 4 bases at J, with 13 bases between the two ends. The CDR3 sequence is CASSFISGGYEQYF. The DNA of the CDR3 is TGTGCCAGCAGTTTTATCTCGGGCGGGTACGAGCAGTACTTC.

This clonotype was counted many times. The chain links TRBV20-1 to TRBJ1-2; no clear D gene. V lost 6 bases, J lost 4 bases, and 18 bases lay in between. The CDR3 totals 14 residues. Germline CDR1 DFQATT, CDR2 SNEGSKA (reference sequence). CDR3 protein: CSAPIGQSTYGYTF. The CDR3 DNA reads TGCAGTGCGCCGATAGGGCAGAGTACCTATGGCTACACCTTC.

In its sample, this clonotype was seen many times. The V gene is TRBV12-3 or TRBV12-4, the J gene TRBJ2-5; 8 bases align to TRBD1. Losses at the gene ends were 3 bases for V and 2 bases for J; bases not matched to a gene: 8. This CDR3 contains 16 residues. This chain's CDR3 is CASSFDRGGGQETQYF. The DNA of the CDR3 is TGTGCCAGCAGTTTTGACAGGGGCGGCGGTCAAGAGACCCAGTACTTC.

Ten or more counts support this clonotype. This chain connects TRBV20-1 to TRBJ2-1; D is ambiguous. The germline CDR1 and CDR2 sequences are DFQATT and SNEGSKA (reference sequence). The CDR3 contains 14 residues. V was shortened by 5 bases and J by 4 bases, with 15 bases between the two germline ends. Here the CDR3 DNA reads TGCAGTGCTGACCCGTCGGCGGAGTACAATGAGCAGTTCTTC. Translation: CSADPSAEYNEQFF.

This clonotype was detected many times. The rearrangement links TRBV5-6 to TRBJ2-3, with 7 bases that match TRBD1. J was trimmed by 5 bases and V by 4 bases; bases with no gene match: 10. The CDR3 has 15 residues. Germline CDR1 is SGHDT and CDR2 is YYEEEE. CDR3 amino acids: CASSKDRSGVDTQYF. In nucleotides, the CDR3 is TGTGCCAGCAGCAAGGACAGGTCAGGTGTAGATACGCAGTATTTT.

This clonotype was seen ten or more times. The chain links TRBV28 to TRBJ2-7; D is uncertain. CDR3 length: 12 residues. Germline V gene data show CDR1 as MDHEN and CDR2 as SYDVKM. V lost 3 bases and J lost 9, with 12 bases in between. CDR3 sequence (DNA): TGTGCCAGCAGTTTTAAGTCCCGATCGCAGTACTTC. Residues: CASSFKSRSQYF. The full variable domain, with the rest looked up from reference TRBV28 and TRBJ2-7, is DVKVTQSSRYLVKRTGEKVFLECVQDMDHENMFWYRQDPGLGLRLIYFSYDVKMKEKGDIPEGYSVSREKKERFSLILESASTNQTSMYLCASSFKSRSQYFGPGTRLTVT.

This clonotype was counted many times. The gene calls are TRBV7-3 and TRBJ2-3; 9 bases are shared with TRBD1. The V gene end was trimmed by 2 bases and the J gene end by 3 bases; junction bases not matched to a gene: 3. The CDR3 consists of 15 residues. From germline, CDR1 is SGHTA and CDR2 FQGTGA. This CDR3 reads CASSLVGTGTDTQYF. CDR3 DNA sequence: TGTGCCAGCAGCTTAGTCGGGACAGGGACAGATACGCAGTATTTT.

This clonotype was counted many times. This chain connects TRBV5-5 to TRBJ2-2; D not certain. The V gene's germline CDR1 is SGHKS and CDR2 YYEKEE (reference sequence). V was pared by 3 bases and J by 2 bases, with 8 bases between. This CDR3 spans 14 amino acids. In DNA form, the CDR3 reads TGTGCCAGCAGCTCCACTACCAACACCGGGGAGCTGTTTTTT. Translated: CASSSTTNTGELFF.

This clonotype was seen ten or more times. This rearrangement joins TRBV20-1 to TRBJ2-3; 9 nucleotides align to TRBD1. V dropped 5 bases and J dropped 3; count of bases not matched to a gene: 9. Germline assignment: CDR1 DFQATT and CDR2 SNEGSKA (reference sequence). This CDR3 contains 15 residues. DNA of the CDR3: TGCAGTGCTGTACAGGGGGCGCGTTCTACAGATACGCAGTATTTT. This codes for CSAVQGARSTDTQYF.

This clonotype was observed a few times. This sequence joins TRBV5-4 and TRBJ1-5; D not resolved. V lost 4 bases to trimming and J lost 5 bases, with 10 bases between them. The germline gives CDR1 SGHNT, CDR2 YYREEE (reference sequence). CDR3 length: 13 amino acids. The CDR3 DNA is TGTGCCAGCAGCGCAGGTTTCGATCAGCCCCAGCATTTT. Amino acids: CASSAGFDQPQHF.

This clonotype has more than one count but fewer than ten. The rearrangement joins TRBV6-5 to TRBJ2-1; 8 bases map to TRBD2. V lost 0 bases and J lost 5; bases outside the gene matches: 3. CDR1 is MNHEY and CDR2 is SVGAGI in the germline V gene. CDR3 length equals 15 residues. CDR3 region: CASSYSIAGNNEQFF. DNA for the CDR3: TGTGCCAGCAGTTACTCGATAGCGGGAAACAATGAGCAGTTCTTC.

This clonotype was seen ten or more times. This chain uses TRBV5-5 with TRBJ2-7, with D possibly being TRBD1 (5 bases). The germline V gene has CDR1 SGHKS and CDR2 YYEKEE (reference sequence). The V end lost 0 bases, the J end lost 6 bases, and 13 bases lay between the germline ends. The CDR3 loop spans 14 amino acids. CDR3: CASSLGDSLIEQYF. DNA for the CDR3: TGTGCCAGCAGCTTGGGAGACAGCCTGATCGAGCAGTACTTC.

This clonotype showed up many times. V is TRBV7-9 and J is TRBJ2-1; possible D gene TRBD1, 6 bases. V was shortened by 4 bases and J by 5 bases, with 15 bases between the two germline ends. From germline, CDR1 is SEHNR and CDR2 FQNEAQ (reference sequence). The CDR3 covers 15 residues. The CDR3, as DNA: TGTGCCAGCAGCTCCCCCCGGACAGCCAACAATGAGCAGTTCTTC. Amino acids: CASSSPRTANNEQFF.

This clonotype was seen a few times. The chain recombines TRBV7-2 with TRBJ2-7, with 8 bases matching TRBD1. The CDR3 has 14 residues. CDR1 is SGHTA and CDR2 is FQGNSA in the germline V gene. V lost 5 bases and J lost 2; bases outside the gene matches: 5. In DNA form, the CDR3 reads TGTGCCAGCAGCCGCGGGGACAGGCCCTACGAGCAGTACTTC. It codes for CASSRGDRPYEQYF.

This clonotype was found many times. This chain uses TRBV5-1 with TRBJ1-1, with 11 bases aligning to TRBD1. The CDR3 spans 15 residues. Germline CDR1 SGHRS, CDR2 YFSETQ. J lost 1 base, V lost 4 bases, and 3 bases had no gene match. This CDR3 is CASSRGTGGNTEAFF. The CDR3 region has the DNA TGCGCCAGCAGCCGAGGGACAGGGGGGAACACTGAAGCTTTCTTT.

This clonotype was detected many times. This chain joins TRBV28 and TRBJ1-6; 7 positions match TRBD1. The CDR3 loop spans 14 amino acids. The germline V gene has CDR1 MDHEN and CDR2 SYDVKM. The V segment lost 6 bases and the J segment 9 bases; nucleotides outside the gene matches: 8. The CDR3 region is CASRTGTVFSPLHF. The CDR3 DNA reads as TGTGCCAGCAGGACAGGGACAGTCTTTTCACCCCTCCACTTT. The entire variable domain, with the rest obtained from reference TRBV28 and TRBJ1-6, is as follows: DVKVTQSSRYLVKRTGEKVFLECVQDMDHENMFWYRQDPGLGLRLIYFSYDVKMKEKGDIPEGYSVSREKKERFSLILESASTNQTSMYLCASRTGTVFSPLHFGNGTRLTVT.